The clone carrying this T cell receptor beta chain was picked up many times. Its antigen is as yet unknown. TCRdb re-analysed the RT-PCR reads in MiXCR, keeping a single row per CDR3 protein. This sample carries about 700,000 distinct CDR3 sequences, around 13% of them seen once, and the ten largest clones take 6.5% to 8.5%. This record belongs to a study of response to subunit inactivated influenza vaccine. Points from the study as a whole: Authors suggested few new T cells are recruited by each seasonal influenza vaccination.

The source material was PBMCs from blood, sampled around two weeks before vaccination. This sequence originates from a man between 45 and 60 years old who received an inactivated influenza vaccine.

CDR3 sequence: CASSWTGSTDTQYF. The CDR3 DNA follows: TGTGCCAGCAGCTGGACAGGTAGCACAGATACGCAGTATTTT. This chain uses TRBV7-2 with TRBJ2-3; 7 nucleotides match TRBD1. The V segment lost 4 bases and the J segment 0 bases; nucleotides outside the gene matches: 1. CDR1 and CDR2 (germline): SGHTA, FQGNSA. The CDR3 is 14 amino acids.